The text below deals with one TCR beta chain. Its matching antigen is unknown. Measured with immunoSEQ multiplex PCR; TCRdb has only the in-frame clones, and not every one. The data hold some 69,000 clones, with roughly 88% observed a single time. This sample was taken from a study of OX40 agonist ivuxolimab in advanced cancers. Whole-study context: Given to patients was ivuxolimab, an agonistic anti-OX40 (CD134) antibody.

Researchers took blood at baseline, on cycle 4 day 1, and on cycle 7 day 1. Study-wide findings and caveats: On average, CD8+ T cells had more expanded clones than CD4+. In the 0.1 to 3.0 mg/kg range, CD4+ and CD8+ blood T cells had expanded clonally by week 6.

Here the sequenced sample was CD4+ or CD8+ T cells sorted from blood, taken in a trial of the OX40 agonist ivuxolimab. This receptor was obtained from an adult with an advanced solid tumor such as melanoma, head and neck, liver or kidney cancer.

CDR3 nucleotides: TGTGCCACCAGCATTGGGCAGGGGGGATACAATGAGCAGTTCTTC. Encoded protein: CATSIGQGGYNEQFF. This sequence joins TRBV15 and TRBJ2-1; D perhaps matches TRBD1 (7 bases). The V end lost 4 bases, the J end lost 4 bases, and 14 bases lay between the germline ends. The CDR3 runs 15 residues. In germline, CDR1 is LNHNV, CDR2 YYDKDF (reference sequence).